Shown below are 27 T cell receptor beta chains from a single sample sequenced in a study of T cells in Graves' hyperthyroidism and ophthalmopathy. Amplification targeted TCR beta CDR3 regions from RNA transcripts. Using the HTBI primer set, a first-round RT-PCR was run on the TCR CDR3. TCRdb re-called the multiplex PCR reads through MiXCR, storing one row per CDR3 protein. The sample records about 250,000 distinct CDR3 sequences, over 20% being singletons. Sequenced input: blood. The source is a man aged 25-40 years with Graves' ophthalmopathy.

This clonotype was seen only a few times. The chain joins TRBV11-1 to TRBJ2-4; a possible D gene is TRBD2 (6 bases). Trimming cost V 0 bases and J 6 bases, with 9 bases left between them. The germline V gene encodes CDR1 SGHAT and CDR2 FQDESV (reference sequence). The CDR3 is 14 residues long. The DNA for the CDR3 is TGTGCCAGCAGCTTAGCGGGACTGGTAAACATTCAGTACTTC. This sequence encodes CASSLAGLVNIQYF.

The chain is built from TRBV12-3 or TRBV12-4 and TRBJ2-7; a weak D match, TRBD2 (5 bases). CDR3 length equals 14 residues. V dropped 1 base and J dropped 2 bases, with 9 bases sitting between them. The CDR3: CASSLERAAYEQYF. CDR3 nucleotide sequence: TGTGCCAGCAGTTTAGAGAGGGCAGCCTACGAGCAGTACTTC.

Many counts were recorded for this clonotype. The chain carries TRBV7-3 and TRBJ2-1, with TRBD2 identical over 7 bases. Germline CDR1 SGHTA, CDR2 FQGTGA. The junction had 4 bases not matched to a gene; V was cut back by 2 bases and J by 6 bases. This CDR3 has 14 residues. CDR3 sequence reads: CASSLAGDRNEQFF. The CDR3 region has the DNA TGTGCCAGCAGCTTAGCGGGAGATCGCAATGAGCAGTTCTTC.

The DNA of the CDR3 is TGTGCCAGCACCCCTGCCGGGCAGGGTTACAATGAGCAGTTCTTC. Translated, it gives CASTPAGQGYNEQFF. The rearrangement links TRBV3-1 to TRBJ2-1; TRBD1 is a possible D gene (5 bases). The CDR3 length is 15 residues. Germline V gene lookup returns CDR1 LGHDT and CDR2 YNNKEL (reference sequence). Between the trimmed V and J ends, which lost 7 bases and 4 bases, there was a span of 17 bases.

This clonotype was seen many times. The CDR3 sequence is CASSLSTGWLFF. The CDR3 DNA reads as TGTGCCAGCAGCTTGTCTACAGGATGGTTGTTTTTT. The chain couples TRBV11-2 to TRBJ1-4; a weak D match, TRBD1 (5 bases). The ends were cut back, 3 bases at V and 15 bases at J, with 14 bases in the middle. CDR1 is SGHAT and CDR2 is FQNNGV in the germline V gene. CDR3 length equals 12 residues.

This clonotype has a count of ten or more. The V gene is TRBV30, the J gene TRBJ2-7; D gene unclear. The CDR3 spans 14 residues. V was cut by 4 bases and J by 6 bases, with 19 bases left in between. Germline-derived CDR1 and CDR2 are GTSNPN and SVGIG (reference sequence). The CDR3 here is CAWKIGDSLPEQYF. The CDR3 bases are TGTGCCTGGAAGATAGGAGACTCTCTCCCCGAGCAGTACTTC.

This clonotype has a handful of counts. V gene TRBV18 combines with J gene TRBJ2-2; D may be TRBD1 (6 bases). From germline, CDR1 is KGHSH and CDR2 LQKENI. Trimming cost V 5 bases and J 3 bases, with 7 bases left between them. This CDR3 has 13 residues. The CDR3 DNA reads TGTGCCAGCTCAGGACAGTACACCGGGGAGCTGTTTTTT. This codes for CASSGQYTGELFF.

The table lists this clonotype with a few counts. The chain recombines TRBV5-1 with TRBJ2-3; 7 bases fit TRBD2. Per the germline V gene, CDR1 is SGHRS and CDR2 is YFSETQ. The CDR3 is 15 residues long. The ends lost 4 bases at V and 1 base at J; junction bases unmatched: 6. The CDR3 spells CASSILAGRTDTQYF. The CDR3, as DNA: TGCGCCAGCAGCATATTAGCGGGCCGCACAGATACGCAGTATTTT.

Comments on this clonotype: A much larger clone lies one base from this, so it may be a read error. The chain carries TRBV11-2 and TRBJ1-5; 8 bases line up with TRBD1. Germline V gene data show CDR1 as SGHAT and CDR2 as FQNNGV. The CDR3 covers 14 residues. The V gene end was trimmed by 2 bases and the J gene end by 6 bases; junction bases not matched to a gene: 3. In DNA, the CDR3 is TGTGCCAGCAGCTTATCAGGGGGCAGTCAGCCCCAGCATTTT. As protein: CASSLSGGSQPQHF.

The V and J genes are TRBV6-1 and TRBJ2-7, with TRBD2 matching over 7 bases. Unmatched junction bases numbered 7, after V lost 8 bases and J lost 0 bases. The germline gives CDR1 MNHNS, CDR2 SASEGT. The CDR3 has 14 residues. The CDR3 here is CASGVLATSYEQYF. In DNA form, the CDR3 reads TGTGCCAGCGGGGTACTAGCGACCTCCTACGAGCAGTACTTC.

This clonotype came up many times. The chain employs TRBV5-1 and TRBJ1-1; possible D gene TRBD1, 5 bases. The CDR3 length is 15 residues. Germline lookup yields CDR1 SGHRS and CDR2 YFSETQ. Trimming took off 0 bases at V and 1 base at J, with 10 bases between the two ends. The CDR3 loop is CASSLERGKNTEAFF. The CDR3 DNA sequence: TGCGCCAGCAGCTTGGAACGGGGGAAGAACACTGAAGCTTTCTTT.

The chain joins TRBV7-6 to TRBJ2-3; 13 bases agree with TRBD2. V trimming: 5 bases; J trimming: 4 bases; junction bases outside the gene matches: 6. Germline V CDR1 and CDR2: SGHVS, FNYEAQ. The CDR3 is made up of 16 amino acids. This CDR3 is CASSRGTSGIADTQYF. DNA of the CDR3: TGTGCCAGCAGCAGGGGGACTAGCGGGATAGCAGATACGCAGTATTTT.

The sample holds a few counts of this clonotype. This rearrangement joins TRBV25-1 to TRBJ1-5; 7 positions agree with TRBD1. Germline V gene sequence: CDR1 MGHDK, CDR2 SYGVNS. The length of the CDR3 is 15 residues. Trimming removed 8 bases from V and 3 bases from J; junction bases left unmatched: 10. The CDR3 region has the DNA TGTGCCAGCGGCAAACTCGGGACAGTCAATCAGCCCCAGCATTTT. Its protein product is CASGKLGTVNQPQHF.

This clonotype was observed at least ten times. DNA for the CDR3: TGTGCCAACACCGTCCATTATAGCAATCAGCCCCAGCATTTT. This translates into CANTVHYSNQPQHF. V and J are TRBV6-1 and TRBJ1-5; D gene unclear. V lost 10 bases and J lost 0, with 13 bases in between. The CDR3 is made up of 14 amino acids. CDR1 and CDR2 (germline): MNHNS, SASEGT.

This clonotype was seen just once. The chain recombines TRBV9 with TRBJ1-3, with a weak D call TRBD1 (6 bases). Germline V lookup: CDR1 SGDLS, CDR2 YYNGEE. This CDR3 comprises 15 residues. V was pared by 0 bases and J by 9 bases, with 16 bases between. The CDR3 DNA follows: TGTGCCAGCAGCGTAGCTGGGGACACCGGGGGCACCATATATTTT. As protein: CASSVAGDTGGTIYF. Full variable domain (rest looked up from reference TRBV9 and TRBJ1-3): DSGVTQTPKHLITATGQRVTLRCSPRSGDLSVYWYQQSLDQGLQFLIQYYNGEERAKGNILERFSAQQFPDLHSELNLSSLELGDSALYFCASSVAGDTGGTIYFGEGSWLTVV.

This clonotype appeared many times. The J gene is TRBJ2-5, the V gene TRBV28; 9 nucleotides agree with TRBD1. The V and J ends lost 6 bases and 3 bases, in that order; junction bases with no gene match: 8. Germline V gene lookup returns CDR1 MDHEN and CDR2 SYDVKM. This CDR3 spans 15 amino acids. CDR3 in amino acids: CASRTSGTGKETQYF. The CDR3 region has the DNA TGTGCCAGCAGAACTTCCGGGACAGGGAAAGAGACCCAGTACTTC.

This clonotype occurred many times. CDR3 in amino acids: CASSGGTGYMNTEAFF. CDR3 in DNA: TGTGCCAGCAGTGGGGGGACAGGTTATATGAACACTGAAGCTTTCTTT. This chain uses TRBV2 with TRBJ1-1, with 8 bases identical to TRBD1. V shed 4 bases, J shed 0 bases, and the junction held 7 bases outside the gene matches. The CDR3 has 16 residues. Germline CDR1 is SNHLY and CDR2 is FYNNEI.

This clonotype occurred a few times. This sequence joins TRBV20-1 and TRBJ1-5; 7 bases agree with TRBD1. The CDR3 totals 15 residues. With V trimmed by 0 bases and J by 5 bases, 7 bases remained unmatched. The V gene's germline CDR1 is DFQATT and CDR2 SNEGSKA (reference sequence). The CDR3 bases are TGCAGTGCTAGAGACCAGGACAGGTTGCATCAGCCCCAGCATTTT. Translation gives CSARDQDRLHQPQHF.

This clonotype was observed at least ten times. V and J are TRBV30 and TRBJ2-3; 7 nucleotides line up with TRBD2. There are 16 residues in the CDR3. The V gene's germline CDR1 is GTSNPN and CDR2 SVGIG (reference sequence). V was pared by 3 bases and J by 0 bases, with 9 bases of the junction left unmatched. The DNA of the CDR3 is TGTGCCTGGAGCCTCGGCGTGGGAGGGAGCACAGATACGCAGTATTTT. It translates to CAWSLGVGGSTDTQYF.

The sample holds many counts of this clonotype. The V gene is TRBV20-1, the J gene TRBJ2-7, with TRBD2 matching over 10 bases. The CDR3 sequence is 14 residues long. Germline lookup yields CDR1 DFQATT and CDR2 SNEGSKA (reference sequence). With 6 bases clipped from V and 6 bases from J, the junction kept 11 bases outside the gene matches. CDR3 in DNA: TGCAGTGCCTCCAAGACCACTAGCGGGACCGAGCAGTACTTC. This sequence encodes CSASKTTSGTEQYF.

This clonotype was detected only a few times. The chain carries TRBV9 and TRBJ2-3; TRBD2 is a possible D gene (6 bases). The V gene lost 3 bases and the J gene lost 8 bases, with 22 bases spanning the gap. The CDR3 runs 16 residues. CDR1 and CDR2 (germline): SGDLS, YYNGEE. The CDR3 DNA is TGTGCCAGCAGCGCCCGGGACTCCCTAAAGGGTACTACGCAGTATTTT. This translates into CASSARDSLKGTTQYF.

V is TRBV19 and J is TRBJ2-5; 7 nucleotides agree with TRBD2. The V segment lost 7 bases and the J segment 2 bases; nucleotides outside the gene matches: 4. Germline V lookup: CDR1 LNHDA, CDR2 SQIVND (reference sequence). This CDR3 has 13 amino acids. This CDR3 is CASTRAGQETQYF. The DNA for the CDR3 is TGTGCCAGTACTAGAGCGGGGCAAGAGACCCAGTACTTC. The whole variable domain, remainder taken from reference TRBV19 and TRBJ2-5, is DGGITQSPKYLFRKEGQNVTLSCEQNLNHDAMYWYRQDPGQGLRLIYYSQIVNDFQKGDIAEGYSVSREKKESFPLTVTSAQKNPTAFYLCASTRAGQETQYFGPGTRLLVL.

The DNA for the CDR3 is TGTGCCAGCAGCTTAAAATCGGGAGGGCCCAATGAGCAGTTCTTC. It is translated as CASSLKSGGPNEQFF. The chain uses TRBV7-3 and TRBJ2-1; 8 bases are shared with TRBD2. Germline CDR1 SGHTA, CDR2 FQGTGA. This CDR3 contains 15 residues. Losses at the gene ends were 1 base for V and 6 bases for J; bases not matched to a gene: 5.

This clonotype appeared a few times. The V call is TRBV6-1, the J call TRBJ1-5; D remains ambiguous. The V end was cut by 2 bases, the J end by 2 bases, with 7 bases between. Germline V gene lookup returns CDR1 MNHNS and CDR2 SASEGT. CDR3 length equals 14 residues. The CDR3 nucleotides are TGTGCCAGCAGTGAATCTGGGGGCAATCAGCCCCAGCATTTT. It translates to CASSESGGNQPQHF.

CDR3 DNA sequence: TGTGCCAGCAGTCTGCGGACCGTACAAACAAGCTCGAACACTGAAGCTTTCTTT. Translating it yields CASSLRTVQTSSNTEAFF. This sequence joins TRBV27 and TRBJ1-1; D unclear. Trimming removed 5 bases from V and 1 base from J, with 23 bases in between. The germline V gene encodes CDR1 MNHEY and CDR2 SMNVEV (reference sequence). The CDR3 totals 18 residues.

This clonotype has a count of ten or more. V gene TRBV7-9 combines with J gene TRBJ1-5; unclear D gene. Looked up from germline, CDR1 is SEHNR and CDR2 is FQNEAQ (reference sequence). The CDR3 contains 15 residues. V dropped 4 bases and J dropped 9 bases, with 19 bases sitting between them. CDR3 DNA: TGTGCCAGCAGCTGGGGTGGGGAATCGGATCGGCCCCAGCATTTT. This codes for CASSWGGESDRPQHF.

V usage is TRBV2 and J usage is TRBJ2-5, with no clear D. The germline V and J ends were trimmed by 7 bases and 4 bases, with 19 bases remaining between them. The CDR3 consists of 15 residues. CDR1 SNHLY and CDR2 FYNNEI come from the germline V gene. For the CDR3, the DNA is TGTGCCAGCAAGTCTGGTAGTGGCTCCGGAGAGACCCAGTACTTC. Its protein product is CASKSGSGSGETQYF.